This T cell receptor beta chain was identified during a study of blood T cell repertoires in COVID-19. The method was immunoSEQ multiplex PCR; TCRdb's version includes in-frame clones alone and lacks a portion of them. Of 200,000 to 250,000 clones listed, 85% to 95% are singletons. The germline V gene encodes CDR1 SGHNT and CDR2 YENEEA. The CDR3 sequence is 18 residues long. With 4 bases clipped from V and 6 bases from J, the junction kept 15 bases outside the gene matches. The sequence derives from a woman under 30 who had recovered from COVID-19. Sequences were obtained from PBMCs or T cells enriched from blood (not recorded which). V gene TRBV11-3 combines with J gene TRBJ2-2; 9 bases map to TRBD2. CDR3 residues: CASSSPFSAGGPPGELFF. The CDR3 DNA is TGTGCCAGCAGCTCTCCGTTTTCGGCGGGGGGGCCCCCCGGGGAGCTGTTTTTT.